The source of this T cell receptor (beta chain) is a study of blood T cell repertoires in COVID-19 (dated by TCRdb to 2020 to 2022). The study in broad terms: Samples covering the acute and convalescent phases of COVID-19 were provided by collaborators in the United States, Italy and Spain. The prospective study material was composed of cDNA or gDNA derived from T cells, B-cell-depleted T cells, or PBMCs. Deeply sampled blood TCRbeta repertoires from subjects exposed to, actively infected with, or recovered from COVID-19 were included in the dataset. The repertoires were made available in a free public database intended to serve as a resource for research on the immune response to SARS-CoV-2. The samples were drawn from two sources: the first 160 participants of the ongoing ImmuneRACE study, and 950 to 1,500 subjects contributed by 6 global collaborators. The sample metadata nearly always contained a de-identified subject ID, COVID-19 status, age in years and sex. Where HLA class I and class II types were available, the types were taken from metadata supplied by the sample provider, not from assay-based typing. What the research found in general, with its limitations: How much clinical and demographic metadata was included differed by source and by participant, and the metadata was provided uncurated.

Participants in the prospective study were aged about 18 to 95 years, lived in some 24 United States geographic areas, and enrolled through a virtual design. Cohort assignment in the prospective study relied on participant-reported clinical history from a screening survey and a study questionnaire. Recovered participants in ImmuneRACE Cohort 3 were defined as having two consecutive negative NP/OP PCR tests, clearance from a healthcare professional, or resolution of symptoms. In the prospective study, whole blood, serum and a nasopharyngeal or oropharyngeal swab were collected from each participant by mobile phlebotomists. Over a 2-month period, participants in the prospective study had the option of providing additional blood draws and questionnaires. Before DNA extraction, blood samples from the prospective study were shipped at room temperature or frozen. With regard to this clone: Its binding antigen is unknown. Per-base qualities were not stored, and no clone one base away is much larger.

The immunoSEQ Assay, a bias-controlled multiplex PCR, was used to amplify TCRbeta CDR3 regions from genomic DNA. For the original study's pipeline: The number of nucleated cells in each sample was estimated by amplification of reference gene primers within the assay. To quantify the absolute abundance of each unique TCRbeta CDR3 rearrangement, sequence reads were collapsed and filtered. Productive Simpson clonality was computed per sample as the square root of Simpson's diversity index over productive rearrangements. In its TCRdb copy, this immuneACCESS table keeps in-frame sequences only and misses some clones. Where compared with another copy, unresolved V genes explain less than half of these, and the others have no known cause. That table gives V, J and clone size, and the DNA gave D and trimming. This sample is represented by approximately 350,000 clones; 75% to 90% of them were singletons. The ten largest clones represent more than 0.8% of the sample.

CDR1 and CDR2 (MNHEY, SVGAGI) derive from the germline V gene. A distance of 16 bases separates the germline ends of V and J, which lose 8 bases and 0 bases respectively. The CDR3 covers 15 residues, taking in both the cysteine and the phenylalanine. The DNA shown is the 45-base CDR3, in frame from base 1. The TCR comes from a young man who had recovered from COVID-19. The specimen sequenced was PBMCs or T cells enriched from blood (not recorded which). Rearrangement joined TRBV6-5 to TRBJ1-1; the D segment could be TRBD1, given 5 matching bases. At the DNA level, the sequence is TGTGCCAGCTCCCGGACAAACGCCATGAACACTGAAGCTTTCTTT. This yields the protein CASSRTNAMNTEAFF.